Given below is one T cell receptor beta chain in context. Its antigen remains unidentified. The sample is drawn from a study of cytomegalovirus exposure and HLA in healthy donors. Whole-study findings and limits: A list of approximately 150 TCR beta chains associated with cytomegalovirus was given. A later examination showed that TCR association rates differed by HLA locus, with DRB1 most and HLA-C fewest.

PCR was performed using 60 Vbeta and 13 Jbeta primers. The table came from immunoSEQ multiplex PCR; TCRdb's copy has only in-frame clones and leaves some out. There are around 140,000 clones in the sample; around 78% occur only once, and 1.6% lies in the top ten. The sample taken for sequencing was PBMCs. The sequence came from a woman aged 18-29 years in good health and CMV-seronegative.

The DNA of the CDR3 is TGTGCCAGCAGTTTCCGGACAGGGACTGGCTACACCTTC. Translated: CASSFRTGTGYTF. This chain uses TRBV27 with TRBJ1-2; 8 bases match TRBD1. Germline V gene sequence: CDR1 MNHEY, CDR2 SMNVEV (reference sequence). With 3 bases clipped from V and 7 bases from J, the junction kept 4 bases outside the gene matches. The CDR3 contains 13 residues.